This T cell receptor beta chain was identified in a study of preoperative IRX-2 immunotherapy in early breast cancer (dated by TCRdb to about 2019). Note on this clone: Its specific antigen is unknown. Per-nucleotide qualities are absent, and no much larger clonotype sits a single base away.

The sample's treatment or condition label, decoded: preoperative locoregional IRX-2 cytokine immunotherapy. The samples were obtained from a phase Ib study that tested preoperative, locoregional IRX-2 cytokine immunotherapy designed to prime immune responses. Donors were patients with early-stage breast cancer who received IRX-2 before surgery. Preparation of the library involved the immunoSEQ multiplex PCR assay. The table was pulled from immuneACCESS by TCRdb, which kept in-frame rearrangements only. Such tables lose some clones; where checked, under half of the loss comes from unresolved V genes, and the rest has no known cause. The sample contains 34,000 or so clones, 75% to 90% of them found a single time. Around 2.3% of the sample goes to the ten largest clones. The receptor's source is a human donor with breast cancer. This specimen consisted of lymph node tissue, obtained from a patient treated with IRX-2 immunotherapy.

The sequenced DNA: TGCGCCAGCAGCCCAACTACAGGGGCCAACGTCCTGACTTTC. Protein translation: CASSPTTGANVLTF. The rearranged segments are TRBV4-1 and TRBJ2-6, with the D gene uncertain. The germline V gene provides CDR1 MGHRA and CDR2 YSYEKL. Trimming removed 4 bases from V and 4 bases from J, leaving 8 bases between the germline ends. CDR3 length: 14 amino acids, cysteine to phenylalanine. Only the CDR3 portion is preserved as DNA: 42 bases, with reading frame beginning at the first base.